Listed below are T cell receptor beta chains from one sample, sequenced in a study of cytomegalovirus exposure and HLA in healthy donors. Profiling relied on immunoSEQ multiplex PCR, and the TCRdb table lists in-frame clones only, not all of them. The data hold about 120,000 clones, with roughly two thirds observed a single time. Sequenced sample: PBMCs. The receptors were gathered from a man younger than 35 in good health and CMV-seropositive. Each CDR3 is given with its conserved first and last residue. A D gene is named only where the DNA matches it firmly. Rows may omit the clone size; those that give it use once, few, many or a size class.

>TRBD2|-|TRBJ2-3|18|TRBV18
TGTGCCAGCTCACCTGGCTTCGGGACTAGCGGGAGCACAGATACGCAGTATTTT
CASSPGFGTSGSTDTQYF
>-|few|TRBJ2-2|15|TRBV29-1
TGCAGCGTTGATGTGGCAGAAGAAAACACCGGGGAGCTGTTTTTT
CSVDVAEENTGELFF
>-|few|TRBJ1-5|17|TRBV6-1
TGTGCCAGCAGTGAACTGGGGGCGGGACTAAGGGGACAGCCCCAGCATTTT
CASSELGAGLRGQPQHF
>-|few|TRBJ2-7|16|TRBV6-5
TGTGCCAGCAGTTCAGGGGCCATCCCTTATACCTACGAGCAGTACTTC
CASSSGAIPYTYEQYF
>-|-|TRBJ1-3|16|TRBV15
TGTGCCACCAGCAGAGATCCCCAGGTCTCTGGAAACACCATATATTTT
CATSRDPQVSGNTIYF
>-|-|TRBJ1-1|13|TRBV14
TGTGCCAGCAGCCAACTTCGGGGCAGGGGAGCTTTCTTT
CASSQLRGRGAFF
>-|-|TRBJ1-6|14|TRBV28
TGTGCCAGCAGTTTTGGTCTAAATAATTCACCCCTCCACTTT
CASSFGLNNSPLHF
>TRBD1|-|TRBJ1-2|15|TRBV6-5
TGTGCCAGCGGCGTCCCGGGACAGGGTTCCTATGGCTACACCTTC
CASGVPGQGSYGYTF
>-|few|TRBJ1-5|15|TRBV6-5
TGTGCCAGCAGCATTAAACAGGGAATCCGGCAGCCCCAGCATTTT
CASSIKQGIRQPQHF
>-|-|TRBJ2-1|14|TRBV6-5
TGTGCCAGCAGTCCGGACTACTCCTACAATGAGCAGTTCTTC
CASSPDYSYNEQFF
>TRBD1|-|TRBJ1-1|17|TRBV7-9
TGTGCCAGCAGCCGAACGACAGGGCATTCCGCGAACACTGAAGCTTTCTTT
CASSRTTGHSANTEAFF
>TRBD1|-|TRBJ2-1|14|TRBV5-1
TGCGCCAGCAGCGGAGGACAGGGGTTGGATGAGCAGTTCTTC
CASSGGQGLDEQFF
>TRBD1|-|TRBJ1-4|16|TRBV18
TGTGCCAGCTCACGTGCAGGGGGCCCAACTAATGAAAAACTGTTTTTT
CASSRAGGPTNEKLFF
>TRBD2|few|TRBJ2-1|16|TRBV9
TGTGCCAGCAGCGTAGTAGCGGGGGGTTTCTACAATGAGCAGTTCTTC
CASSVVAGGFYNEQFF
>TRBD1|few|TRBJ1-2|15|TRBV5-4
TGTGCCAGCAGCCCACAGGGGGCAGGGAACTATGGCTACACCTTC
CASSPQGAGNYGYTF
>-|once|TRBJ1-1|12|TRBV6-6
TGTGCTACTAACGAGGGAAACACTGAAGCTTTCTTT
CATNEGNTEAFF
>-|-|TRBJ2-7|14|TRBV11-2
TGTGCCAGCAGCTTAGATCCGGGGGCCTACGAGCAGTACTTC
CASSLDPGAYEQYF
>TRBD2|-|TRBJ2-3|14|TRBV5-6
TGTGCCAGCAGCAGGGGACTAGCCGCAGATACGCAGTATTTT
CASSRGLAADTQYF
>-|once|TRBJ2-2|14|TRBV2
TGTGCCGGAATTATCGGGGGGAACACCGGGGAGCTGTTTTTT
CAGIIGGNTGELFF
>-|-|TRBJ1-3|16|TRBV13
TGTGCCAGCAGCAAGAGGGTGGAAAGCTCTGGAAACACCATATATTTT
CASSKRVESSGNTIYF
>-|once|TRBJ1-2|16|TRBV7-9
TGTGCCAGCAGCTATTACGAATCGTCAGACAGAACCGGCTACACCTTC
CASSYYESSDRTGYTF
>TRBD1|-|TRBJ2-7|14|TRBV5-1
TGCGCCAGCAGCTTAGGACAGGGATGGGGCGAGCAGTACTTC
CASSLGQGWGEQYF
>-|few|TRBJ1-1|14|TRBV5-1
TGCGCCAGCAGCTTGCAGGGGTTGGACACTGAAGCTTTCTTT
CASSLQGLDTEAFF
>TRBD1|-|TRBJ1-1|15|TRBV18
TGTGCCAGCTCACCACGACAGGGCAGATACACTGAAGCTTTCTTT
CASSPRQGRYTEAFF